These 17 T cell receptor beta chains came from one sample sequenced in a study of T-cell reconstitution after alpha-beta-depleted transplantation in children. The TCRbeta library was prepared with unique molecular identifiers. TCRdb analysed the PCR reads with MiXCR anew, one entry per CDR3 protein. The sample holds nearly 350,000 distinct CDR3 sequences, around 15% seen once. Sequences were derived from PBMCs, mostly from graft donor cells, sampled 360 days after TCRalphabeta/CD19-depleted stem cell transplant. The receptors derive from a male patient aged 2 to 10 who had a stem cell transplant for acute lymphoblastic leukemia, so the T cells may come from the graft donor.

In its sample, this clonotype was seen many times. The chain joins TRBV20-1 to TRBJ2-7; 12 bases map to TRBD2. The CDR3 runs 15 residues. Germline loops: CDR1 DFQATT, CDR2 SNEGSKA (reference sequence). Losses at the gene ends were 2 bases for V and 2 bases for J; bases not matched to a gene: 4. The CDR3 loop reads CSARLLAGGAYEQYF. In DNA form, the CDR3 reads TGCAGTGCTAGACTACTAGCGGGAGGCGCCTACGAGCAGTACTTC.

The rearrangement uses TRBV27 and TRBJ2-2; D unclear. CDR1 is MNHEY, CDR2 SMNVEV, per germline (reference sequence). Trimming took off 0 bases at V and 1 base at J, with 9 bases between the two ends. The CDR3 loop spans 16 amino acids. The CDR3 region has the DNA TGTGCCAGCAGTTTATCCGTCCTGGGGAACACCGGGGAGCTGTTTTTT. Protein product: CASSLSVLGNTGELFF.

This clonotype was seen a few times. This chain connects TRBV12-3 or TRBV12-4 to TRBJ2-1; possible D gene TRBD1, 5 bases. Trimming shortened V by 6 bases and J by 0 bases, and 12 bases separated the two germline ends. The CDR3 is 15 residues long. Here the CDR3 reads CASRGVRGSYNEQFF. Written as DNA, the CDR3 is TGTGCCAGCAGAGGGGTAAGAGGCTCCTACAATGAGCAGTTCTTC.

This clonotype has a handful of counts. This sequence joins TRBV28 and TRBJ1-2; 8 nucleotides line up with TRBD1. With V trimmed by 5 bases and J by 4 bases, 9 bases remained unmatched. CDR1 is MDHEN and CDR2 is SYDVKM in the germline V gene. This CDR3 comprises 15 residues. The CDR3 sequence is CASSGYRGTFYGYTF. CDR3 bases: TGTGCCAGCAGTGGTTACAGGGGGACTTTCTATGGCTACACCTTC.

The chain has TRBV28 and TRBJ1-1; D perhaps matches TRBD1 (5 bases). The CDR3 is 16 residues long. V dropped 6 bases and J dropped 6 bases, with 23 bases sitting between them. CDR1 is MDHEN, CDR2 SYDVKM, per germline. CDR3 sequence: CASRTPATVGGAEAFF. CDR3 in DNA: TGTGCCAGCAGAACCCCCGCGACAGTGGGGGGGGCTGAAGCTTTCTTT.

The chain has TRBV6-5 and TRBJ2-7, with D perhaps matching TRBD2 (5 bases). CDR1 is MNHEY, CDR2 SVGAGI, per germline. The CDR3 runs 15 residues. V gave up 0 bases and J gave up 1 base, with 10 bases separating them. The CDR3 sequence is CASSYSKAGSYEQYF. The DNA of the CDR3 is TGTGCCAGCAGTTACTCGAAGGCGGGTTCCTACGAGCAGTACTTC.

This clonotype was seen many times. The rearrangement links TRBV5-1 to TRBJ2-1, with D possibly being TRBD1 (5 bases). V lost 0 bases and J lost 7, with 14 bases in between. This CDR3 has 15 amino acids. The germline CDR1 and CDR2 sequences are SGHRS and YFSETQ. Here the CDR3 reads CASSLEGQGGNEQFF. In DNA, the CDR3 is TGCGCCAGCAGCTTGGAGGGCCAGGGTGGGAATGAGCAGTTCTTC. The whole variable domain, filled in from reference TRBV5-1 and TRBJ2-1, reads KAGVTQTPRYLIKTRGQQVTLSCSPISGHRSVSWYQQTPGQGLQFLFEYFSETQRNKGNFPGRFSGRQFSNSRSEMNVSTLELGDSALYLCASSLEGQGGNEQFFGPGTRLTVL.

The chain couples TRBV21-1 to TRBJ1-1. TRBV21-1 is labeled a pseudogene. The CDR3 has 12 residues. The CDR3 bases are TGTGCCAGCAGCAAAGAGACCGCTGAAGCTTTCTTT. This encodes CASSKETAEAFF.

This clonotype was observed at least ten times. CDR3 region: CASSLDRANTEAFF. The CDR3 DNA follows: TGCGCCAGCAGCTTGGACAGGGCGAACACTGAAGCTTTCTTT. V is TRBV5-1 and J is TRBJ1-1, with D maybe TRBD1 (6 bases). CDR1 and CDR2 (germline): SGHRS, YFSETQ. The CDR3 length is 14 residues. Trimming removed 0 bases at V and 1 base at J, with 7 bases between.

This clonotype was counted at least ten times. This chain links TRBV29-1 with TRBJ2-1, with D possibly being TRBD2 (5 bases). Deletions cut 0 bases from V and 3 bases from J, with 9 bases between. Germline CDR1 reads SQVTM; CDR2 reads ANQGSEA. The CDR3 totals 14 residues. The CDR3 protein is CSVEEPGVYNEQFF. DNA of the CDR3: TGCAGCGTTGAAGAGCCCGGGGTCTACAATGAGCAGTTCTTC.

The table lists this clonotype with a few counts. This chain uses TRBV6-5 with TRBJ2-3; 7 nucleotides agree with TRBD1. Germline-derived CDR1 and CDR2 are MNHEY and SVGAGI. The CDR3 extends over 14 amino acids. The trim removed 3 bases at V and 6 bases at J, leaving 6 bases unmatched. CDR3: CASSYQGVWDTQYF. CDR3 nucleotides: TGTGCCAGCAGTTATCAGGGGGTATGGGATACGCAGTATTTT.

This clonotype occurred many times. The rearrangement links TRBV12-3 or TRBV12-4 to TRBJ2-5, with no clear D. The length of the CDR3 is 12 residues. V shed 3 bases and J shed 5 bases, with 7 bases lying between them. The CDR3 DNA is TGTGCCAGCAGTTTTTCCCCGGAGACCCAGTACTTC. The encoded protein is CASSFSPETQYF.

The chain carries TRBV10-3 and TRBJ1-5, with 8 bases that match TRBD1. Germline V gene data show CDR1 as ENHRY and CDR2 as SYGVKD. V lost 2 bases and J lost 5; bases outside the gene matches: 2. The CDR3 contains 14 residues. CDR3 amino acids: CAISEAGGDQPQHF. The CDR3 region has the DNA TGTGCCATCAGTGAGGCAGGGGGCGATCAGCCCCAGCATTTT.

This clonotype was seen ten or more times. This sequence joins TRBV6-1 and TRBJ2-7; no clear D gene. Germline CDR1 reads MNHNS; CDR2 reads SASEGT. V lost 7 bases and J 2 bases, leaving 15 bases between the germline ends. CDR3 size: 14 residues. The CDR3 DNA reads TGTGCCAGCACATTCTTCCAGTGTCCCTACGAGCAGTACTTC. Its protein is CASTFFQCPYEQYF.

The genes are TRBV19 and TRBJ2-2, with D uncertain. Germline assignment: CDR1 LNHDA and CDR2 SQIVND (reference sequence). The V and J ends lost 3 bases and 10 bases respectively, with 12 bases between them. The CDR3 is 13 amino acids. In DNA, the CDR3 is TGTGCCAGTAGTATCACCGGGCCGCCGGAGCTGTTTTTT. It specifies CASSITGPPELFF.

This clonotype has only a few counts. The CDR3 sequence: CASSSRLAGGYEQYF. The CDR3 region has the DNA TGTGCCAGCAGTTCCCGTCTAGCGGGAGGCTACGAGCAGTACTTC. V gene TRBV12-3 or TRBV12-4 combines with J gene TRBJ2-7; TRBD2 matches at 11 bases. The CDR3 loop spans 15 amino acids. Trimming removed 4 bases from V and 3 bases from J; junction bases left unmatched: 5.

The chain joins TRBV5-1 to TRBJ2-1, with no clear D. V was trimmed by 4 bases and J by 3 bases, leaving 8 bases between them. CDR3 length: 13 amino acids. Germline V gene lookup returns CDR1 SGHRS and CDR2 YFSETQ. In DNA form, the CDR3 reads TGCGCCAGCAGCATGGTGGGCTACAATGAGCAGTTCTTC. This translates into CASSMVGYNEQFF.